These 9 T cell receptor beta chains came from one sample sequenced in a study of beta chain features in type 1 diabetes listed by TCRdb under 2018. Library preparation employed the immunoSEQ multiplex PCR assay. All of the isolated RNA was reverse transcribed with the High Capacity cDNA Reverse Transcription Kit, so expressed TCRB transcripts were sequenced. TCRdb mirrors the immuneACCESS table, restricted to in-frame sequences. Some clones are absent from its copies; in checked studies, under half trace to an unresolved V gene, and the reason for the others is unknown. The sample includes some 100,000 clones, with around 40% observed a single time. The ten largest clones add up to roughly 0.064% of the sample. The sample consisted of stem cell memory CD4+ T cells from blood. What this sample's cell subset or site label stands for: stem cell-like memory CD4+ T cells. The receptor source for this set is a woman under 30 in good health.

J is TRBJ2-1 and V is TRBV28; TRBD2 aligns across 7 bases. CDR1 is MDHEN, CDR2 SYDVKM, per germline. V lost 3 bases, J lost 5 bases, and 10 bases stayed unmatched. This CDR3 is 16 amino acids long. The CDR3 spells CASSFLPAGTHNEQFF. Here the CDR3 DNA reads TGTGCCAGCAGTTTCTTACCAGCGGGAACCCACAATGAGCAGTTCTTC.

This clone has only one observation. The chain is built from TRBV28 and TRBJ2-7; D gene ambiguous. Germline CDR1 MDHEN, CDR2 SYDVKM. V lost 6 bases and J lost 2, with 11 bases in between. CDR3 size: 13 residues. The CDR3 DNA is TGTGCCAGCAGCAGGAACCCTACCTACGAGCAGTACTTC. Translation: CASSRNPTYEQYF.

This chain uses TRBV19 with TRBJ1-5; 7 bases align to TRBD1. V shed 4 bases, J shed 0 bases, and the junction held 12 bases outside the gene matches. Per the germline V gene, CDR1 is LNHDA and CDR2 is SQIVND (reference sequence). CDR3 length: 18 residues. CDR3 sequence (DNA): TGTGCCAGTAGTACCCGGGACAGTATTCTCTATAGCAATCAGCCCCAGCATTTT. Protein sequence: CASSTRDSILYSNQPQHF. Full variable domain (missing parts from reference TRBV19 and TRBJ1-5): DGGITQSPKYLFRKEGQNVTLSCEQNLNHDAMYWYRQDPGQGLRLIYYSQIVNDFQKGDIAEGYSVSREKKESFPLTVTSAQKNPTAFYLCASSTRDSILYSNQPQHFGDGTRLSIL.

This clone has just a few counts. The rearrangement uses TRBV7-2 and TRBJ2-1; weak D call: TRBD2 (5 bases). V lost 5 bases, J lost 4 bases, and 15 bases lay in between. CDR3 size: 15 residues. Germline V gene lookup returns CDR1 SGHTA and CDR2 FQGNSA. This chain's CDR3 is CASSPLAGLYNEQFF. CDR3 DNA sequence: TGTGCCAGCAGCCCCCTTGCGGGCCTATACAATGAGCAGTTCTTC.

There are a few counts of this clone. The chain joins TRBV7-9 to TRBJ2-7, with 7 nucleotides matching TRBD2. The V gene's germline CDR1 is SEHNR and CDR2 FQNEAQ (reference sequence). This CDR3 has 16 residues. The junction had 16 bases not matched to a gene; V was cut back by 5 bases and J by 6 bases. The DNA for the CDR3 is TGTGCCAGCAGCCCGTCGATCGGGAGGACCAGGCCCGAGCAGTACTTC. The encoded protein is CASSPSIGRTRPEQYF.

The V and J genes are TRBV10-2 and TRBJ2-3, with 12 bases lining up with TRBD2. Looked up from germline, CDR1 is WSHSY and CDR2 is SAAADI. The CDR3 consists of 15 residues. Trimming at V came to 7 bases and at J to 5 bases, leaving 7 bases not matched to a gene. The CDR3 loop reads CASTSGRAGEDTQYF. The CDR3 region has the DNA TGCGCCAGCACTAGCGGGAGGGCCGGTGAAGATACGCAGTATTTT.

This clone showed up just a few times. This chain uses TRBV10-3 with TRBJ1-2, with a possible D match to TRBD1 (6 bases). The germline V gene encodes CDR1 ENHRY and CDR2 SYGVKD. The CDR3 is 13 amino acids. V lost 6 bases and J 4 bases, leaving 12 bases between the germline ends. This CDR3 reads CAISQQGRYGYTF. The CDR3 DNA follows: TGTGCCATCAGCCAACAGGGACGCTATGGCTACACCTTC.

This clone occurred a few times. The V call is TRBV25-1, the J call TRBJ2-7; a possible D gene is TRBD1 (5 bases). The CDR3 contains 12 residues. V gave up 5 bases and J gave up 6 bases, with 11 bases separating them. Germline V lookup: CDR1 MGHDK, CDR2 SYGVNS. CDR3: CASSTQGFEQYF. The CDR3 DNA follows: TGTGCCAGCAGTACTCAGGGTTTCGAGCAGTACTTC.

V gene TRBV6-1 combines with J gene TRBJ2-5, with no clear D. The V end lost 2 bases, the J end lost 5 bases, and 3 bases lay between the germline ends. The germline gives CDR1 MNHNS, CDR2 SASEGT. The CDR3 has 11 amino acids. The CDR3 spells CASSERETQYF. DNA of the CDR3: TGTGCCAGCAGTGAACGGGAGACCCAGTACTTC.